This is a list of T cell receptor beta chains from one sample in a study of cytomegalovirus exposure and HLA in healthy donors. Measured with immunoSEQ multiplex PCR; TCRdb has only the in-frame clones, and not every one. This sample has under 300,000 clones; around 90% occur once, and the top ten carry around 1.7%. Sequencing input: PBMCs. The source is a girl aged 2 to 9 in good health and CMV-seronegative. Both conserved end residues are part of each CDR3. Each record gives: V gene, J gene, D gene, clone size, CDR3 length, CDR3 DNA, CDR3 protein. D genes are given only for firm matches. Size tells how often a clone was seen (once, few, many) or the class of an expanded clone, and some rows leave it out.

>TRBV6-1|TRBJ2-7|TRBD1|.|18
TGTGCCAGCAGTGGACGACAGGGCGCCCCTCTAGCCCCCCACGAGCAGTACTTC
CASSGRQGAPLAPHEQYF
>TRBV5-1|TRBJ2-7|.|.|14
TGCGCCAGCAGCTTGACGGCAGGGTTTGGCGAGCAGTACTTC
CASSLTAGFGEQYF
>TRBV6-1|TRBJ1-5|.|.|15
TGTGCCAGCAGCGCCCTGGGACTGAATAATCAGCCCCAGCATTTT
CASSALGLNNQPQHF
>TRBV7-3|TRBJ1-2|.|.|13
TGTGCCAGCAGCCCCAGCGGGGACTATGGCTACACCTTC
CASSPSGDYGYTF
>TRBV7-7|TRBJ2-2|.|.|16
TGTGCTAGCAGCCCGCGGGACAGTTCAAACACCGGGGAGCTGTTTTTT
CASSPRDSSNTGELFF
>TRBV7-8|TRBJ1-1|TRBD1|.|13
TGTGCCAGCAGCCTAACAGGGGAAACTGAAGCTTTCTTT
CASSLTGETEAFF
>TRBV18|TRBJ1-1|.|.|14
TGTGCCAGCTCACTACAGGGAATGAACACTGAAGCTTTCTTT
CASSLQGMNTEAFF
>TRBV11-2|TRBJ1-2|TRBD1|.|15
TGTGCCAGCAGCTTCCTGGGGGACAGGGGGCGCGCTGGCACCTTC
CASSFLGDRGRAGTF
>TRBV5-6|TRBJ2-1|TRBD2|.|16
TGTGCCAGCAGCTTGGGTGGTAGCGGGAGTCATAATGAGCAGTTCTTC
CASSLGGSGSHNEQFF
>TRBV29-1|TRBJ2-7|.|.|14
TGCAGCGTTGGATTTAATAGGGGGATCTACGAGCAGTACTTC
CSVGFNRGIYEQYF
>TRBV7-9|TRBJ1-1|TRBD1|.|17
TGTGCCAGCAGCCCGAGGCCGGGACAGGTTGGGAACACTGAAGCTTTCTTT
CASSPRPGQVGNTEAFF
>TRBV10-3|TRBJ1-3|.|.|14
TGTGCCATCAGGTCCAGTGTAACTGGAAACACCATATATTTT
CAIRSSVTGNTIYF
>TRBV9|TRBJ1-1|TRBD1|few|15
TGTGCCAGCAGCGTGGGGGACAGCGTGAACACTGAAGCTTTCTTT
CASSVGDSVNTEAFF
>TRBV6-5|TRBJ2-7|TRBD1|.|12
TGTGCCAGCAAACAGGGGGAGAAAGAGCAGTACTTC
CASKQGEKEQYF
>TRBV6-1|TRBJ2-3|TRBD2|.|17
TGTGCCAGCAGTGAAGCGACTAGCGGGGGACTAGGGGATACGCAGTATTTT
CASSEATSGGLGDTQYF
>TRBV6-6|TRBJ1-1|.|.|12
TGTGCCAGCCGGCGGGGGCGCACTGAAGCTTTCTTT
CASRRGRTEAFF
>TRBV28|TRBJ1-5|.|.|12
TGTGCCGCACAGGGAAGCGATCAGCCCCAGCATTTT
CAAQGSDQPQHF
>TRBV6-5|TRBJ1-3|TRBD1|.|14
TGTGCCAGCAAACAGGGGGCTCTTGGAAACACCATATATTTT
CASKQGALGNTIYF
>TRBV7-2|TRBJ2-1|.|.|13
TGTGCCAGCCGGGACACCTCCTACAATGAGCAGTTCTTC
CASRDTSYNEQFF
>TRBV27|TRBJ2-7|TRBD2|.|15
TGTGCCAGCAGTTTATGGACTAGCGGGAGTAACGAGCAGTACTTC
CASSLWTSGSNEQYF
>TRBV6-5|TRBJ2-1|TRBD2|.|15
TGTGCCAGCAGTCCGGGAGGGGTAGGGAACAATGAGCAGTTCTTC
CASSPGGVGNNEQFF
>TRBV9|TRBJ1-4|TRBD1|.|19
TGTGCCAGCAGCGTATCGACAGGGATGGGATTGACGACTAATGAAAAACTGTTTTTT
CASSVSTGMGLTTNEKLFF
>TRBV5-4|TRBJ2-1|TRBD2|.|15
TGTGCCAGCAGCTTGAACCTAGCGGCTTACAATGAGCAGTTCTTC
CASSLNLAAYNEQFF
>TRBV2|TRBJ2-7|.|.|12
TGTGCCAGCAGTGGGCCTAGCTACGAGCAGTACTTC
CASSGPSYEQYF
>TRBV27|TRBJ1-5|.|.|14
TGTGCCAGCAGCTTATCCCGGGGTGATCAGCCCCAGCATTTT
CASSLSRGDQPQHF
>TRBV28|TRBJ1-3|.|once|17
TGTGCCAGCAGCTCTTTAATTAATGTACAGTCCGGAAACACCATATATTTT
CASSSLINVQSGNTIYF
>TRBV2|TRBJ2-4|TRBD2|.|19
TGTGCCAGCAGTGCCAGACTAGCGGGAGACCGTCTAGCCAAAAACATTCAGTACTTC
CASSARLAGDRLAKNIQYF
>TRBV29-1|TRBJ2-5|TRBD2|.|15
TGCAGCGTTGGGACGTCGCGGGAGAGGCAAGAGACCCAGTACTTC
CSVGTSRERQETQYF
>TRBV19|TRBJ2-7|.|.|11
TGTGCCAGTAGTATCGGGCGGGACAGGTACTTC
CASSIGRDRYF
>TRBV27|TRBJ2-1|.|.|13
TGTGCCAGCAGTATGCCGGGGGACAATGAGCAGTTCTTC
CASSMPGDNEQFF
>TRBV5-6|TRBJ2-7|.|.|15
TGTGCCAGCAGCTCAGGAGAGGTAGCGGCCTACGAGCAGTACTTC
CASSSGEVAAYEQYF
>TRBV5-4|TRBJ1-2|TRBD1|few|13
TGTGCCAGCAGCCCGGGACAGGACTATGGCTACACCTTC
CASSPGQDYGYTF
>TRBV10-3|TRBJ2-7|.|.|16
TGTGCCATCAGTGAGTCGGGAAGCGGCAGGCTGTACGAGCAGTACTTC
CAISESGSGRLYEQYF
>TRBV4-2|TRBJ1-4|TRBD1|.|16
TGTGCCAGCAGCCAAGTCGCCGGGACAGGGAGTGAAAAACTGTTTTTT
CASSQVAGTGSEKLFF
>TRBV6-6|TRBJ1-1|.|once|14
TGTGCCAGCAGCGTCCTCTATGAGAACACTGAAGCTTTCTTT
CASSVLYENTEAFF
>TRBV7-2|TRBJ1-2|.|.|12
TGTGCCAGCAGCTTAGGGAGTTATGGCTACACCTTC
CASSLGSYGYTF
>TRBV27|TRBJ2-1|TRBD2|.|12
TGTGCCAGTGGGAAGCGGGGCAATGAGCAGTTCTTC
CASGKRGNEQFF
>TRBV2|TRBJ1-1|TRBD1|.|15
TGTGCCAGCGGTGACCCACAGGGGGCGCGCACTGAAGCTTTCTTT
CASGDPQGARTEAFF
>TRBV7-2|TRBJ1-5|.|.|13
TGTGCCAGCAGCCCCAGGGGAGGGCAGCCCCAGCATTTT
CASSPRGGQPQHF
>TRBV6-5|TRBJ2-2|.|.|15
TGTGCCAGCACCCTTCAGGGTTTAGGGACCGGGGAGCTGTTTTTT
CASTLQGLGTGELFF
>TRBV18|TRBJ2-3|TRBD2|.|15
TGTGCCAGCTCACCAACCCTAGCGGGTCCGGATACGCAGTATTTT
CASSPTLAGPDTQYF
>TRBV5-1|TRBJ2-7|TRBD2|.|14
TGCGCCAGCAGCTTGACGGGGGGGCCCTACGAGCAGTACTTC
CASSLTGGPYEQYF
>TRBV30|TRBJ1-1|.|.|10
TGTGCCTGGCTGCAGGGCCGGGCTTTCTTT
CAWLQGRAFF
>TRBV6-7|TRBJ2-7|TRBD1|.|20
TGTGCCAGCAGTTACTCGCGCCGACCGACAGGGGGCGAGTTCCGCTACGAGCAGTACTTC
CASSYSRRPTGGEFRYEQYF
>TRBV16|TRBJ1-1|.|.|14
TGTGCCAGCAGCCCTAAAGGACGGGAGAATGAAGCTTTCTTT
CASSPKGRENEAFF
>TRBV5-4|TRBJ2-7|TRBD1|.|14
TGTGCCAGCAGACACCAGGGACAGGGCCTCGAGCAGTACTTC
CASRHQGQGLEQYF
>TRBV6-4|TRBJ2-6|.|.|15
TGTGCCAGCAGTGATCGAGTTGCTGGGGCCAACGTCCTGACTTTC
CASSDRVAGANVLTF